This T cell receptor (beta chain) was captured in a study of blood T cell repertoires in COVID-19. Study overall: COVID-19 samples collected from the United States, Italy and Spain covered acute and convalescent phases.

This clone was recorded once. Methods used by the authors: Estimation of nucleated cell counts relied on the amplification of reference gene primers. Method: immunoSEQ multiplex PCR; TCRdb's copy keeps in-frame clones and lacks some. V and J calls and clone size are as listed in that table; D and trimming were resolved from the DNA. The sample consists of 190,000 or so clones, almost 85% of them appearing once. This CDR3 is 14 amino acids long. Trimming left V 5 bases short and J 4 bases short, with 15 bases between. The germline gives CDR1 SGHRS, CDR2 YFSETQ. The chain couples TRBV5-1 to TRBJ1-2; a possible D gene is TRBD1 (5 bases). Sequencing used peripheral blood. This clonotype was obtained from a human donor with acute or convalescent COVID-19. The donor label of this sample is uncertain. The CDR3 sequence is CASSEQAVGYGYTF. The CDR3 DNA follows: TGCGCCAGCAGTGAACAGGCAGTTGGCTATGGCTACACCTTC. The whole variable domain, remainder taken from reference TRBV5-1 and TRBJ1-2, is KAGVTQTPRYLIKTRGQQVTLSCSPISGHRSVSWYQQTPGQGLQFLFEYFSETQRNKGNFPGRFSGRQFSNSRSEMNVSTLELGDSALYLCASSEQAVGYGYTFGSGTRLTVV.